The 27 T cell receptor beta chains listed next were all sequenced from one sample in a study of T cell responses to AZD1222 COVID-19 vaccine. Produced via immunoSEQ multiplex PCR; TCRdb's table is partial and in-frame only. The sample lists about 220,000 clones, 85% to 95% occurring once. The input for sequencing was peripheral blood, taken on day 0 of MenACWY control vaccination. The receptors shown here come from an adult in good health.

The chain joins TRBV28 to TRBJ1-5, with D maybe TRBD1 (6 bases). Germline V gene sequence: CDR1 MDHEN, CDR2 SYDVKM. The CDR3 is 13 amino acids. The V gene lost 6 bases and the J gene lost 5 bases, with 11 bases spanning the gap. The CDR3 reads CASRAGAYQPQHF. The CDR3 bases are TGTGCCAGCAGGGCGGGGGCTTATCAGCCCCAGCATTTT.

This clone was observed a single time. The chain carries TRBV7-9 and TRBJ1-1; no definite D call. The CDR3 extends over 15 amino acids. CDR1 is SEHNR, CDR2 FQNEAQ, per germline (reference sequence). The V and J ends lost 3 bases and 1 base respectively, with 12 bases between them. CDR3 bases: TGTGCCAGCAGCTTCATAAGCTCAGGGAACACTGAAGCTTTCTTT. This translates into CASSFISSGNTEAFF.

The chain combines TRBV30 with TRBJ2-5; no reliable D call. CDR1 GTSNPN and CDR2 SVGIG come from the germline V gene (reference sequence). The V and J ends lost 2 bases and 2 bases respectively, with 21 bases between them. This CDR3 comprises 17 residues. The CDR3 DNA is TGTGCCTGGAGTTCCAGCTGGTCGTTTGGGATGCAAGAGACCCAGTACTTC. This encodes CAWSSSWSFGMQETQYF.

The genes are TRBV3-1 (or the pseudogene TRBV3-2) and TRBJ1-2; D not certain. Trimming cost V 0 bases and J 7 bases, with 15 bases left between them. The CDR3 extends over 15 amino acids. The germline gives CDR1 LGHDT, CDR2 YNNKEL (reference sequence). CDR3 region: CASSQDIGFQSGYTF. For the CDR3, the DNA is TGTGCCAGCAGCCAAGATATCGGGTTTCAAAGTGGCTACACCTTC.

The rearrangement uses TRBV15 and TRBJ2-2, with D tentatively TRBD2 (5 bases). V gave up 1 base and J gave up 10 bases, with 16 bases separating them. The CDR3 spans 15 residues. Germline lookup yields CDR1 LNHNV and CDR2 YYDKDF (reference sequence). CDR3 amino acids: CATSRGTGSPSELFF. CDR3 coding DNA: TGTGCCACCAGCAGAGGAACTGGGAGCCCCTCGGAGCTGTTTTTT.

This clone turned up a few times. The rearrangement joins TRBV19 to TRBJ1-5, with a tentative D call TRBD1 (6 bases). From germline, CDR1 is LNHDA and CDR2 SQIVND (reference sequence). This CDR3 comprises 13 residues. The V end was cut by 6 bases, the J end by 5 bases, with 11 bases between. Written as DNA, the CDR3 is TGTGCCAGTAGGAACAGGGAGCATCAGCCCCAGCATTTT. This translates into CASRNREHQPQHF.

The rearrangement joins TRBV24-1 to TRBJ1-1; possibly TRBD1 for D (5 bases). The V end was cut by 3 bases, the J end by 4 bases, with 5 bases between. CDR1 KGHDR and CDR2 SFDVKD come from the germline V gene. The CDR3 loop spans 12 amino acids. CDR3 DNA sequence: TGTGCCACCAGTGATGGGGGCACTGAAGCTTTCTTT. This encodes CATSDGGTEAFF.

The genes are TRBV7-8 and TRBJ1-5; D call uncertain. The V and J ends lost 7 bases and 6 bases respectively, with 10 bases between them. CDR1 and CDR2 (germline): SGHVS, FQNEAQ. This CDR3 comprises 12 residues. CDR3 DNA: TGTGCCAGCACCTTGACCGGTCAGCCCCAGCATTTT. Amino acid sequence: CASTLTGQPQHF.

This clone has just a few counts. The chain joins TRBV11-2 to TRBJ2-2; D not resolved. Deletions cut 3 bases from V and 0 bases from J, with 14 bases between. The CDR3 totals 17 residues. Germline V gene sequence: CDR1 SGHAT, CDR2 FQNNGV. Here the CDR3 reads CASSFRPAKANTGELFF. The CDR3 DNA reads TGTGCCAGCAGCTTTCGGCCAGCGAAGGCGAACACCGGGGAGCTGTTTTTT.

The rearrangement uses TRBV5-1 and TRBJ1-3; weak D call: TRBD1 (5 bases). Per the germline V gene, CDR1 is SGHRS and CDR2 is YFSETQ. The length of the CDR3 is 16 residues. The V end was cut by 0 bases, the J end by 2 bases, with 12 bases between. For the CDR3, the DNA is TGCGCCAGCAGCTTGGCGGGCAGGGCGACTGGAAACACCATATATTTT. It yields the protein CASSLAGRATGNTIYF.

The chain employs TRBV6-1 and TRBJ1-1; 10 positions match TRBD1. This CDR3 has 16 amino acids. Trimming cost V 2 bases and J 5 bases; bases outside gene matches: 8. Germline V lookup: CDR1 MNHNS, CDR2 SASEGT. For the CDR3, the DNA is TGTGCCAGCAGTGAACGACAGGGGGCCACGGGGACTGAAGCTTTCTTT. This gives the protein CASSERQGATGTEAFF.

The chain is built from TRBV12-3 or TRBV12-4 and TRBJ1-2; no reliable D call. CDR3 length equals 13 residues. V lost 4 bases to trimming and J lost 3 bases, with 9 bases between them. The CDR3 DNA reads TGTGCCAGCAGTTCGACCGGGTACTATGGCTACACCTTC. This gives the protein CASSSTGYYGYTF.

The CDR3 is CASSLPGGTEAFF. Here the CDR3 DNA reads TGTGCCAGCAGCCTACCCGGCGGCACTGAAGCTTTCTTT. The chain uses TRBV7-2 and TRBJ1-1; D not resolved. Germline CDR1 and CDR2: SGHTA and FQGNSA. The CDR3 length is 13 residues. V shed 5 bases and J shed 4 bases, with 11 bases lying between them. Complete variable domain (other parts from reference TRBV7-2 and TRBJ1-1): GAGVSQSPSNKVTEKGKDVELRCDPISGHTALYWYRQSLGQGLEFLIYFQGNSAPDKSGLPSDRFSAERTGGSVSTLTIQRTQQEDSAVYLCASSLPGGTEAFFGQGTRLTVV.

The genes are TRBV19 and TRBJ1-5, with no clear D. V was trimmed by 6 bases and J by 0 bases, leaving 12 bases between them. The CDR3 covers 15 residues. The germline CDR1 and CDR2 sequences are LNHDA and SQIVND (reference sequence). DNA of the CDR3: TGTGCCAGTAGCCCCGGGATTTATAGCAATCAGCCCCAGCATTTT. Its translation: CASSPGIYSNQPQHF.

The chain has TRBV19 and TRBJ2-2, with 8 bases that match TRBD1. Germline values: CDR1 LNHDA, CDR2 SQIVND (reference sequence). The CDR3 totals 14 residues. J gave up 5 bases and V 5 bases, and 4 bases lay outside the gene matches. CDR3 sequence (DNA): TGTGCCAGTAGTGGAGGACAGGGAACCGGGGAGCTGTTTTTT. Protein: CASSGGQGTGELFF.

The chain carries TRBV30 and TRBJ1-5; D is ambiguous. Deletions cut 2 bases from V and 4 bases from J, with 12 bases between. The CDR3 contains 14 residues. CDR1 and CDR2 from the germline V gene are GTSNPN and SVGIG (reference sequence). As DNA, the CDR3 is TGTGCCTGGAGTCCTCCCGTCAGAAATCAGCCCCAGCATTTT. Residues: CAWSPPVRNQPQHF.

This rearrangement joins TRBV5-5 to TRBJ2-7; a weak D match, TRBD2 (6 bases). Germline CDR1 SGHKS, CDR2 YYEKEE (reference sequence). There are 18 residues in the CDR3. The ends were cut back, 5 bases at V and 2 bases at J, with 26 bases in the middle. CDR3 loop: CASSFEARDGGRTYEQYF. The CDR3 DNA reads as TGTGCCAGCAGTTTTGAGGCCAGGGACGGGGGTAGGACCTACGAGCAGTACTTC. Variable domain in full (rest from reference TRBV5-5 and TRBJ2-7): DAGVTQSPTHLIKTRGQQVTLRCSPISGHKSVSWYQQVLGQGPQFIFQYYEKEERGRGNFPDRFSARQFPNYSSELNVNALLLGDSALYLCASSFEARDGGRTYEQYFGPGTRLTVT.

This chain joins TRBV27 and TRBJ2-1, with D possibly being TRBD1 (6 bases). V lost 2 bases, J lost 2 bases, and 13 bases lay in between. CDR1 and CDR2 (germline): MNHEY, SMNVEV (reference sequence). The CDR3 is 16 amino acids. The CDR3 DNA is TGTGCCAGCAGTTTAGGTTTTCAGGGGACCTACAATGAGCAGTTCTTC. Translating it yields CASSLGFQGTYNEQFF.

This clone was counted a single time. At the DNA level, this CDR3 is encoded by other sequences in the same sample as well. The genes are TRBV28 and TRBJ1-5, with D unclear. This CDR3 is 12 amino acids long. Germline V gene data show CDR1 as MDHEN and CDR2 as SYDVKM. Trimming left V 6 bases short and J 4 bases short, with 7 bases between. CDR3 region: CASSSLNQPQHF. The CDR3 DNA follows: TGTGCCAGCAGCTCACTGAATCAGCCCCAGCATTTT.

This chain links TRBV6-5 with TRBJ1-5; tentative D call: TRBD1 (5 bases). V was shortened by 7 bases and J by 3 bases, with 13 bases between the two germline ends. Germline CDR1 reads MNHEY; CDR2 reads SVGAGI. The CDR3 is 14 amino acids. The CDR3 nucleotides are TGTGCCAGCATCCCCGGGACTTCCAATCAGCCCCAGCATTTT. Residues: CASIPGTSNQPQHF.

The chain links TRBV19 to TRBJ1-2; perhaps TRBD1 as D (5 bases). V lost 5 bases to trimming and J lost 4 bases, with 23 bases between them. Germline loops: CDR1 LNHDA, CDR2 SQIVND (reference sequence). The CDR3 loop spans 17 amino acids. CDR3: CASSPRGRVEPFYGYTF. The CDR3 DNA reads as TGTGCCAGTAGTCCCCGAGGCAGGGTAGAACCTTTCTATGGCTACACCTTC.

The DNA of the CDR3 is TGTGCCAGCAGCCCACAGCCAAACTATGGCTACACCTTC. This sequence encodes CASSPQPNYGYTF. V is TRBV3-1 (or the pseudogene TRBV3-2) and J is TRBJ1-2; D call uncertain. This CDR3 is built from 13 residues. Germline CDR1 LGHDT, CDR2 YNNKEL (reference sequence). Trimming stripped 4 bases from V and 2 bases from J, with 8 bases between.

This sequence joins TRBV6-1 and TRBJ1-2; D not resolved. The CDR3 has 13 residues. In germline, CDR1 is MNHNS, CDR2 SASEGT. The ends were cut back, 0 bases at V and 4 bases at J, with 6 bases in the middle. The CDR3 DNA reads TGTGCCAGCAGTGAAGCGGGTTTCTATGGCTACACCTTC. This sequence encodes CASSEAGFYGYTF.

The V and J genes are TRBV15 and TRBJ2-5; D gene unclear. CDR3 size: 15 residues. Germline CDR1 and CDR2: LNHNV and YYDKDF (reference sequence). Trimming cost V 3 bases and J 0 bases, with 11 bases left between them. CDR3 amino acids: CATSSGRRNQETQYF. Here the CDR3 DNA reads TGTGCCACCAGCAGTGGCCGGAGAAACCAAGAGACCCAGTACTTC.

The chain carries TRBV5-4 and TRBJ2-7; TRBD2 matches 15 bases. Per the germline V gene, CDR1 is SGHNT and CDR2 is YYREEE (reference sequence). The CDR3 is 17 residues long. V dropped 9 bases and J dropped 6; count of bases not matched to a gene: 16. The CDR3 DNA reads as TGTGCCACCAAAACCGGGACTAGCGGGGGGTTCTTCCCCGAGCAGTACTTC. Its protein product is CATKTGTSGGFFPEQYF. The full variable domain, with the rest looked up from reference TRBV5-4 and TRBJ2-7, is ETGVTQSPTHLIKTRGQQVTLRCSSQSGHNTVSWYQQALGQGPQFIFQYYREEENGRGNFPPRFSGLQFPNYSSELNVNALELDDSALYLCATKTGTSGGFFPEQYFGPGTRLTVT.

This rearrangement joins TRBV6-5 to TRBJ2-2, with 9 bases lining up with TRBD1. Germline V gives CDR1 MNHEY, CDR2 SVGAGI. Trimming cost V 6 bases and J 5 bases; bases outside gene matches: 4. The CDR3 length is 14 residues. In DNA, the CDR3 is TGTGCCAGCAGATACAGGGGGCGGACCGGGGAGCTGTTTTTT. Translated: CASRYRGRTGELFF.

The chain employs TRBV6-5 and TRBJ1-1; possible D gene TRBD1, 5 bases. The CDR3 extends over 13 amino acids. V lost 6 bases and J lost 3, with 11 bases in between. CDR1 is MNHEY, CDR2 SVGAGI, per germline. The CDR3: CASRAGTYTEAFF. CDR3 nucleotide sequence: TGTGCCAGCAGAGCCGGGACGTACACTGAAGCTTTCTTT.